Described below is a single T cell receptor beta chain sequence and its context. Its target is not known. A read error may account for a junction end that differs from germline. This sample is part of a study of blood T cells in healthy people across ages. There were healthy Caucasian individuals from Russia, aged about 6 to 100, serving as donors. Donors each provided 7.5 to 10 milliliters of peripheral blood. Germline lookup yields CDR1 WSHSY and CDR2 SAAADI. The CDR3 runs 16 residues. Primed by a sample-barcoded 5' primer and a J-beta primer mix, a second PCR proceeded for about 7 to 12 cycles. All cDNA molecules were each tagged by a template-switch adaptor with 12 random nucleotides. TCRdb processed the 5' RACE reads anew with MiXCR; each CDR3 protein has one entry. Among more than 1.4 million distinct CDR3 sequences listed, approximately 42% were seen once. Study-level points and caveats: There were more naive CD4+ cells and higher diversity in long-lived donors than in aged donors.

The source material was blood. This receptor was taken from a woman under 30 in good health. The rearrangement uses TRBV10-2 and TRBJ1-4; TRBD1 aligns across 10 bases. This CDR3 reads CASARDRGVANEKPFF. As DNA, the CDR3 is TGCGCCAGCGCAAGGGACAGGGGAGTCGCTAATGAAAAACCGTTTTTT.